This TCR beta chain was identified during a study of T cells in Graves' hyperthyroidism and ophthalmopathy. The TCR beta CDR3 regions underwent amplification using RNA transcripts as the source. RT-PCR in the first round (using the HTBI primer set) targeted the TCR CDR3. From the multiplex PCR reads, TCRdb called clonotypes with MiXCR, one entry per CDR3 protein. The sample carries 500,000 to 600,000 distinct CDR3 sequences, 40% to 55% recorded once. Exclusion of a patient resulted from uncontrolled infection, other autoimmune disease, pregnancy or lactation. CDR1 is SNHLY and CDR2 is FYNNEI in the germline V gene. This CDR3 is 19 amino acids long. The V and J ends lost 6 bases and 0 bases, in that order; junction bases with no gene match: 16.

The V and J genes are TRBV2 and TRBJ1-5; 8 nucleotides line up with TRBD1. The sample was peripheral blood or thyroid tissue (not recorded which). The receptor's source is an adult woman with Graves' disease, either hyperthyroidism or ophthalmopathy (not recorded which). The CDR3 bases are TGTGCCAGCAGGCCAAGACAGACAGGGGACCGATATAGCAATCAGCCCCAGCATTTT. Translation: CASRPRQTGDRYSNQPQHF.